Below are 10 T cell receptor beta chains sequenced from a single sample in a study of response to subunit inactivated influenza vaccine. TCRdb used MiXCR to reprocess the RT-PCR reads, holding one entry per CDR3 protein. The table lists a few hundred thousand distinct CDR3 sequences, approximately 12% of them singletons. This material consisted of non-naive T cells sorted from PBMCs, taken 14 days before vaccination. All receptors come from a man aged 45-65 years who received an inactivated influenza vaccine.

The rearrangement joins TRBV28 to TRBJ2-5; TRBD2 aligns across 16 bases. The length of the CDR3 is 19 residues. V lost 5 bases and J lost 4; bases outside the gene matches: 13. Germline assignment: CDR1 MDHEN and CDR2 SYDVKM. Here the CDR3 reads CASSAVGTSGGAFRETQYF. The CDR3 DNA reads TGTGCCAGCAGTGCGGTCGGGACTAGCGGGGGGGCATTTAGAGAGACCCAGTACTTC. The full variable domain, its missing parts supplied by reference TRBV28 and TRBJ2-5, is DVKVTQSSRYLVKRTGEKVFLECVQDMDHENMFWYRQDPGLGLRLIYFSYDVKMKEKGDIPEGYSVSREKKERFSLILESASTNQTSMYLCASSAVGTSGGAFRETQYFGPGTRLLVL.

This clonotype has a handful of counts. The chain combines TRBV5-1 with TRBJ2-7; no firm D call. Germline CDR1 SGHRS, CDR2 YFSETQ. Trimming took 0 bases from V and 5 from J, leaving 9 bases between them. The CDR3 is made up of 13 amino acids. CDR3 residues: CASSLGSFDEQYF. CDR3 coding DNA: TGCGCCAGCAGCTTGGGTAGCTTCGACGAGCAGTACTTC.

The V gene is TRBV15, the J gene TRBJ2-7, with 12 bases lining up with TRBD2. The CDR3 loop spans 15 amino acids. CDR1 and CDR2 from the germline V gene are LNHNV and YYDKDF (reference sequence). J lost 7 bases, V lost 0 bases, and 4 bases had no gene match. The CDR3 nucleotides are TGTGCCACCAGCAGAGACGGACTAGCGGGATCAGAGCAGTACTTC. It is translated as CATSRDGLAGSEQYF. Combining the CDR3 with reference TRBV15 and TRBJ2-7 gives the whole variable domain DAMVIQNPRYQVTQFGKPVTLSCSQTLNHNVMYWYQQKSSQAPKLLFHYYDKDFNNEADTPDNFQSRRPNTSFCFLDIRSPGLGDTAMYLCATSRDGLAGSEQYFGPGTRLTVT.

V gene TRBV5-6 combines with J gene TRBJ2-2; TRBD1 is a possible D gene (6 bases). This CDR3 is built from 17 residues. The V gene's germline CDR1 is SGHDT and CDR2 YYEEEE. Trimming cost V 2 bases and J 8 bases, with 22 bases left between them. The DNA of the CDR3 is TGTGCCAGCAGCTTTGTCCAGAACAGGGCTCGTGCAGGGGAGCTGTTTTTT. Protein product: CASSFVQNRARAGELFF.

This clonotype was found many times. J is TRBJ1-3 and V is TRBV7-2, with 7 bases lining up with TRBD1. V was pared by 1 base and J by 4 bases, with 7 bases of the junction left unmatched. CDR1 and CDR2 from the germline V gene are SGHTA and FQGNSA. The CDR3 contains 16 residues. The CDR3 is CASSLDGGGAGNTIYF. CDR3 DNA: TGTGCCAGCAGCTTAGATGGAGGGGGCGCCGGAAACACCATATATTTT.

Notes on this clonotype: This may arise from a read error, as a much more abundant clone is one base away. Given the absence of the conserved phenylalanine or tryptophan at the CDR3 end, a read error is likely. The rearrangement links TRBV2 to TRBJ1-2; TRBD1 matches 9 bases. After removal of 4 bases from V and 4 bases from J, the junction contained 4 bases not matched to a gene. CDR1 is SNHLY and CDR2 is FYNNEI in the germline V gene. The length of the CDR3 is 14 residues. The CDR3 DNA is TGTGCCAGCAGTGTCGAACAGGGGGCCTATGGCTACACCATC. Translation: CASSVEQGAYGYTI.

Many counts were recorded for this clonotype. J is TRBJ2-3 and V is TRBV9; 12 bases map to TRBD2. The CDR3 loop spans 16 amino acids. The V gene end was trimmed by 1 base and the J gene end by 3 bases; junction bases not matched to a gene: 3. Germline CDR1 reads SGDLS; CDR2 reads YYNGEE. DNA of the CDR3: TGTGCCAGCAGCGTAACTAGCGGGAGGTTAACAGATACGCAGTATTTT. Translation: CASSVTSGRLTDTQYF.

A few counts support this clonotype. This chain links TRBV11-2 with TRBJ1-3; the match to TRBD1 covers 7 bases. J lost 0 bases, V lost 2 bases, and 10 bases had no gene match. CDR1 SGHAT and CDR2 FQNNGV come from the germline V gene. CDR3 length: 18 amino acids. The CDR3 region is CASSLRGTVDFSGNTIYF. The CDR3 DNA follows: TGTGCCAGCAGCTTAAGGGGGACAGTTGACTTCTCTGGAAACACCATATATTTT.

This sequence joins TRBV6-2 or TRBV6-3 and TRBJ1-5; D is possibly TRBD1 (5 bases). The germline V gene encodes CDR1 MNHEY and CDR2 SVGEGT. The V and J ends lost 6 bases and 4 bases respectively, with 19 bases between them. This CDR3 comprises 16 residues. The CDR3 is CASSRTRGTVNQPQHF. The CDR3 nucleotides are TGTGCCAGCAGCCGGACACGTGGAACAGTTAATCAGCCCCAGCATTTT.

The chain employs TRBV7-2 and TRBJ2-3; D remains unclear. This CDR3 spans 13 amino acids. In germline, CDR1 is SGHTA, CDR2 FQGNSA. Trimming took 1 base from V and 2 from J, leaving 4 bases between them. CDR3 protein: CASSLVYTDTQYF. CDR3 DNA: TGTGCCAGCAGCTTAGTTTACACAGATACGCAGTATTTT. The entire variable domain, with the rest obtained from reference TRBV7-2 and TRBJ2-3, is as follows: GAGVSQSPSNKVTEKGKDVELRCDPISGHTALYWYRQSLGQGLEFLIYFQGNSAPDKSGLPSDRFSAERTGGSVSTLTIQRTQQEDSAVYLCASSLVYTDTQYFGPGTRLTVL.